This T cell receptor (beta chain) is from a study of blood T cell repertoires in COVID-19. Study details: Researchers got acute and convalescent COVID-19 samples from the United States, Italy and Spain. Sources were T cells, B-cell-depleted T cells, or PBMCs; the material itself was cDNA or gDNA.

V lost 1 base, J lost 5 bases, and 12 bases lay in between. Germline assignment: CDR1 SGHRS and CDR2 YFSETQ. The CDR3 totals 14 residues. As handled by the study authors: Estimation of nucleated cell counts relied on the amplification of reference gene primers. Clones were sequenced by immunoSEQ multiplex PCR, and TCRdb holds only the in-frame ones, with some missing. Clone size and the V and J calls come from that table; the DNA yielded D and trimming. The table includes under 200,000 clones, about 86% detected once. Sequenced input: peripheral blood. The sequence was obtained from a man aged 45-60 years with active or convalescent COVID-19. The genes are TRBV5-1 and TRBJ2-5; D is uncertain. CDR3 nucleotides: TGCGCCAGCAGCTTGTGGCAGTCCGGGGAGACCCAGTACTTC. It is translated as CASSLWQSGETQYF. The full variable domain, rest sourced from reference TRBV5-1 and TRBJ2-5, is KAGVTQTPRYLIKTRGQQVTLSCSPISGHRSVSWYQQTPGQGLQFLFEYFSETQRNKGNFPGRFSGRQFSNSRSEMNVSTLELGDSALYLCASSLWQSGETQYFGPGTRLLVL.